The 23 T cell receptor beta chains below come from one sample, sequenced in a study of B cell selection in AIRE deficiency. The table came from immunoSEQ multiplex PCR; TCRdb's copy has only in-frame clones and leaves some out. The sample contains 22,000 or so clones, approximately 97% of which appear only once. CD4+CD127+ cells were sorted as the conventional CD4 T cells. The sequenced sample consisted of conventional CD4+ T cells sorted from PBMCs. The source is a human donor with AIRE deficiency.

This clone was picked up one time. This chain links TRBV15 with TRBJ1-1, with D tentatively TRBD1 (5 bases). V lost 5 bases and J 2 bases, leaving 12 bases between the germline ends. This CDR3 is 14 amino acids long. The germline CDR1 and CDR2 sequences are LNHNV and YYDKDF (reference sequence). The CDR3 sequence: CATSRGSSNTEAFF. The DNA of the CDR3 is TGTGCCACCAGCCGGGGCAGTTCTAACACTGAAGCTTTCTTT.

The chain is built from TRBV28 and TRBJ2-7; D gene ambiguous. The CDR3 is made up of 12 amino acids. Looked up from germline, CDR1 is MDHEN and CDR2 is SYDVKM. Between the trimmed V and J ends, which lost 6 bases and 3 bases, there was a span of 9 bases. CDR3: CASSFQNYEQYF. The CDR3 coding sequence is TGTGCCAGCAGCTTTCAAAACTACGAGCAGTACTTC.

The genes are TRBV15 and TRBJ2-4; D is ambiguous. V lost 4 bases and J lost 0, with 19 bases in between. Germline CDR1 is LNHNV and CDR2 is YYDKDF (reference sequence). CDR3 length: 18 residues. The CDR3 sequence is CATSTRPKVPKAKNIQYF. DNA of the CDR3: TGTGCCACCAGCACCCGACCCAAGGTGCCCAAAGCCAAAAACATTCAGTACTTC.

The chain joins TRBV5-4 to TRBJ2-3; D ambiguous. CDR3 length: 14 amino acids. V gave up 1 base and J gave up 4 bases, with 10 bases separating them. Germline CDR1 is SGHNT and CDR2 is YYREEE (reference sequence). The CDR3 loop reads CASSLLTEADTQYF. CDR3 sequence (DNA): TGTGCCAGCAGCTTGTTGACCGAGGCAGATACGCAGTATTTT.

V is TRBV27 and J is TRBJ2-6; no definite D call. The CDR3 loop spans 15 amino acids. Germline CDR1 is MNHEY and CDR2 is SMNVEV (reference sequence). Between the trimmed V and J ends, which lost 7 bases and 1 base, there was a span of 11 bases. The CDR3 loop is CASTRLGSGANVLTF. The DNA of the CDR3 is TGTGCCAGCACCAGACTGGGATCTGGGGCCAACGTCCTGACTTTC.

The genes are TRBV18 and TRBJ2-2, with 11 bases fitting TRBD2. V gave up 3 bases and J gave up 1 base; unmatched junction bases: 1. The CDR3 totals 16 residues. From germline, CDR1 is KGHSH and CDR2 LQKENI. The CDR3 sequence: CASSPGTSGNTGELFF. CDR3 in DNA: TGTGCCAGCTCACCGGGGACTAGCGGGAACACCGGGGAGCTGTTTTTT.

The chain is built from TRBV7-9 and TRBJ2-7, with D possibly called TRBD1 or TRBD2 (5 bases each). The CDR3 has 11 amino acids. From germline, CDR1 is SEHNR and CDR2 FQNEAQ (reference sequence). The CDR3 is CASEGSYEQYF. CDR3 sequence (DNA): TGTGCATCAGAGGGGTCCTACGAGCAGTACTTC.

V and J are TRBV7-2 and TRBJ1-2; TRBD1 might be the D (5 bases). The CDR3 has 14 amino acids. Germline V CDR1 and CDR2: SGHTA, FQGNSA. Trimming shortened V by 3 bases and J by 4 bases, and 12 bases separated the two germline ends. CDR3 coding DNA: TGTGCCAGCAGCTTGGGGGAATTCGGCTATGGCTACACCTTC. It translates to CASSLGEFGYGYTF.

The chain recombines TRBV15 with TRBJ1-3; a possible D gene is TRBD1 (6 bases). Germline V CDR1 and CDR2: LNHNV, YYDKDF (reference sequence). The length of the CDR3 is 17 residues. The V end lost 1 base, the J end lost 1 base, and 14 bases lay between the germline ends. CDR3 DNA: TGTGCCACCAGCAGAGTTAAGGGGGGCGCTTCTGGAAACACCATATATTTT. Translated: CATSRVKGGASGNTIYF.

This rearrangement joins TRBV6-1 to TRBJ1-5; 12 bases match TRBD1. The germline V gene encodes CDR1 MNHNS and CDR2 SASEGT. Trimming cost V 6 bases and J 5 bases; bases outside gene matches: 2. The CDR3 extends over 14 amino acids. The CDR3 DNA reads as TGTGCCAGCAGCGGGACAGGGGGCTATCAGCCCCAGCATTTT. Protein product: CASSGTGGYQPQHF.

The chain combines TRBV4-3 with TRBJ1-3; 8 bases are shared with TRBD1. This CDR3 is built from 16 residues. CDR1 is LGHNA, CDR2 YSLEER, per germline. V lost 1 base to trimming and J lost 4 bases; unmatched junction nucleotides: 6. CDR3 residues: CASSQVRTGIGNTIYF. Written as DNA, the CDR3 is TGCGCCAGCAGCCAAGTAAGGACAGGGATAGGAAACACCATATATTTT.

The chain has TRBV21-1 and TRBJ2-3; the table assigns TRBD2, which was not confirmed against the DNA. TRBV21-1 corresponds to a pseudogene. The CDR3 contains 13 residues. The CDR3: CASSGENTDTQYF. Here the CDR3 DNA reads TGTGCCAGCAGCGGGGAGAACACAGATACGCAGTATTTT.

This chain connects TRBV19 to TRBJ1-2, with D perhaps TRBD1 (6 bases). Germline assignment: CDR1 LNHDA and CDR2 SQIVND (reference sequence). The CDR3 is made up of 15 amino acids. V was pared by 5 bases and J by 3 bases, with 16 bases between. CDR3 coding DNA: TGTGCCAGTAGTCTAGGCGGCAGGGGACACTATGGCTACACCTTC. Protein sequence: CASSLGGRGHYGYTF.

This clone appeared a single time. V usage is TRBV19 and J usage is TRBJ2-1; D ambiguous. Germline V CDR1 and CDR2: LNHDA, SQIVND (reference sequence). V was trimmed by 5 bases and J by 16 bases, leaving 9 bases between them. The CDR3 spans 9 residues. The CDR3 is CASSSPFFF. CDR3 bases: TGTGCCAGTAGTTCCCCCTTTTTCTTC.

The CDR3 DNA sequence: TGTGCCAGCAGCGCTATGGGGCTAGCGCTCAATGAGCAGTTCTTC. This codes for CASSAMGLALNEQFF. V is TRBV7-9 and J is TRBJ2-1, with D tentatively TRBD2 (6 bases). V dropped 5 bases and J dropped 6 bases, with 17 bases sitting between them. CDR1 is SEHNR and CDR2 is FQNEAQ in the germline V gene (reference sequence). The CDR3 length is 15 residues.

The V gene is TRBV18, the J gene TRBJ1-1; D ambiguous. V lost 3 bases and J lost 5, with 16 bases in between. Germline V gives CDR1 KGHSH, CDR2 LQKENI. The CDR3 runs to 15 residues. CDR3 DNA: TGTGCCAGCTCACCTTTCAAGAGCTCCAGGACTGAAGCTTTCTTT. It specifies CASSPFKSSRTEAFF.

V and J are TRBV6-1 and TRBJ1-5, with 10 bases fitting TRBD1. This CDR3 is built from 19 residues. Per germline, CDR1 MNHNS and CDR2 SASEGT. V shed 2 bases and J 2 bases; nucleotides not matched to a gene: 12. CDR3 in DNA: TGTGCCAGCAGTGAAATTGGGGACAGGGGAGGGAAGGGCAATCAGCCCCAGCATTTT. Residues: CASSEIGDRGGKGNQPQHF.

The chain employs TRBV14 and TRBJ2-5; D uncertain. Trimming removed 4 bases at V and 7 bases at J, with 13 bases between. CDR3 length equals 13 residues. The V gene's germline CDR1 is SGHDN and CDR2 FVKESK. The CDR3 DNA reads as TGTGCCAGCAGCCCAAGCCCGAGAGGGACCCAGTACTTC. Its translation: CASSPSPRGTQYF.

In this sample, this clone turned up once. CDR3 residues: CASSQGSNQPQHF. CDR3 coding DNA: TGTGCCAGCTCACAGGGGAGCAATCAGCCCCAGCATTTT. This chain links TRBV18 with TRBJ1-5; perhaps TRBD1 as D (5 bases). CDR1 and CDR2 from the germline V gene are KGHSH and LQKENI. The V and J ends lost 4 bases and 1 base respectively, with 5 bases between them. The length of the CDR3 is 13 residues.

The rearrangement uses TRBV5-1 and TRBJ2-6; TRBD1 agrees at 7 bases. CDR1 and CDR2 from the germline V gene are SGHRS and YFSETQ. Unmatched junction bases numbered 5, after V lost 0 bases and J lost 2 bases. This CDR3 has 17 residues. CDR3 nucleotide sequence: TGCGCCAGCAGCTTGGTGCCAGGGGGAACTGGGGCCAACGTCCTGACTTTC. Translated: CASSLVPGGTGANVLTF.

The chain links TRBV15 to TRBJ2-5; possible D gene TRBD1, 5 bases. The V end was cut by 0 bases, the J end by 7 bases, with 15 bases between. The CDR3 covers 15 residues. Germline V gene data show CDR1 as LNHNV and CDR2 as YYDKDF (reference sequence). Here the CDR3 DNA reads TGTGCCACCAGCAGAGATCGACAGTCGATGGGGACCCAGTACTTC. It yields the protein CATSRDRQSMGTQYF. The whole variable domain, filled in from reference TRBV15 and TRBJ2-5, reads DAMVIQNPRYQVTQFGKPVTLSCSQTLNHNVMYWYQQKSSQAPKLLFHYYDKDFNNEADTPDNFQSRRPNTSFCFLDIRSPGLGDTAMYLCATSRDRQSMGTQYFGPGTRLLVL.

V gene TRBV7-2 combines with J gene TRBJ2-5; unclear D gene. Germline V lookup: CDR1 SGHTA, CDR2 FQGNSA. Trimming cost V 1 base and J 4 bases, with 1 base left between them. The CDR3 loop spans 11 amino acids. CDR3 in DNA: TGTGCCAGCAGCTTAGTAGAGACCCAGTACTTC. It translates to CASSLVETQYF.

The genes are TRBV5-4 and TRBJ2-3; D ambiguous. The V end lost 4 bases, the J end lost 5 bases, and 8 bases lay between the germline ends. The CDR3 has 12 residues. Germline V gives CDR1 SGHNT, CDR2 YYREEE (reference sequence). DNA for the CDR3: TGTGCCAGCAGCCAAGAAGGAGATACGCAGTATTTT. Translated: CASSQEGDTQYF.